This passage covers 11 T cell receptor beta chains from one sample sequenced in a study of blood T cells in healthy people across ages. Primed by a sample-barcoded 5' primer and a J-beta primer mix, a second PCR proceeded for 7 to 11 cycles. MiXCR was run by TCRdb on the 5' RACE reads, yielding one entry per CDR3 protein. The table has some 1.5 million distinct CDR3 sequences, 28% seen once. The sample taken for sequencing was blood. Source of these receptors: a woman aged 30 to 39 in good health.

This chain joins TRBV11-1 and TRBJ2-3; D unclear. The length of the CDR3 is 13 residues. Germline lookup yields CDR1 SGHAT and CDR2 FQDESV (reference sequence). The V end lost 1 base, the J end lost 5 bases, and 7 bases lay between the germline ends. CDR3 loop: CASSLGWLDTQYF. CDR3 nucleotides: TGTGCCAGCAGCTTAGGATGGTTAGATACGCAGTATTTT.

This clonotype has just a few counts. CDR3 bases: TGTGCCAGCAGTACAAACCCGGGACTAGCGGAATACAATGAGCAGTTCTTC. It codes for CASSTNPGLAEYNEQFF. The V call is TRBV27, the J call TRBJ2-1; TRBD2 matches 11 bases. The CDR3 spans 17 residues. The J segment lost 4 bases and the V segment lost 5 bases, leaving 10 bases of the junction unmatched. Per the germline V gene, CDR1 is MNHEY and CDR2 is SMNVEV (reference sequence).

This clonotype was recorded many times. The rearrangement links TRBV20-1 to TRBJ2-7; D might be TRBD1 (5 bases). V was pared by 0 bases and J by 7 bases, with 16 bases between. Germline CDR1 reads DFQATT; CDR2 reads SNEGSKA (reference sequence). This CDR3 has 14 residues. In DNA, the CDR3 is TGCAGTGCTAGAGATCTGGGGCGATTCTCGGAGCAGTACTTC. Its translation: CSARDLGRFSEQYF.

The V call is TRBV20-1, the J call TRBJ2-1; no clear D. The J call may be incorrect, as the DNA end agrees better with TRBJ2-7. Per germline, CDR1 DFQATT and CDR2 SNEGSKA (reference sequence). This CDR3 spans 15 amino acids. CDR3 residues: CSARGTAGSYNEQYF. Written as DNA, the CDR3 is TGCAGTGCTAGAGGAACAGCCGGCTCCTACAATGAGCAGTACTTC.

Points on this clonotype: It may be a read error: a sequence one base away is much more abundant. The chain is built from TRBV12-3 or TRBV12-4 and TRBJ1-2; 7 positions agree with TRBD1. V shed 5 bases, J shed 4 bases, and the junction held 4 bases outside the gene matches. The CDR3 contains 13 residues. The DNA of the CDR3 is TGTGCCAGCAGTGTGGGACAGCTCTATGGCTACACCTTC. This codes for CASSVGQLYGYTF.

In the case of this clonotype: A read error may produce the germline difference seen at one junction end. The CDR3 coding sequence is TGCGCCCGCAGTGAGTCGGGAGGGGGTCGCGAGCAGTACTTC. Encoded protein: CARSESGGGREQYF. The chain joins TRBV10-2 to TRBJ2-7; 8 bases fit TRBD2. This CDR3 contains 14 residues. Germline V CDR1 and CDR2: WSHSY, SAAADI.

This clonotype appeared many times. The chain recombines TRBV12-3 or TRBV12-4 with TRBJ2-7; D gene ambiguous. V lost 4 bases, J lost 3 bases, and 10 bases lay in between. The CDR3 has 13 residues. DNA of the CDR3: TGTGCCAGCAGTTCCGGACCGATCTACGAGCAGTACTTC. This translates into CASSSGPIYEQYF.

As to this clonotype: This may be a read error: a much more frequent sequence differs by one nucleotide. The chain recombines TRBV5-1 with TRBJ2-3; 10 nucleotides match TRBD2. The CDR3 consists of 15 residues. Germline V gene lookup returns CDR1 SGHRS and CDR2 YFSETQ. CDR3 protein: CDSSLSGGASDTQYF. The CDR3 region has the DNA TGCGACAGCAGCTTAAGCGGGGGGGCCTCCGATACGCAGTATTTT.

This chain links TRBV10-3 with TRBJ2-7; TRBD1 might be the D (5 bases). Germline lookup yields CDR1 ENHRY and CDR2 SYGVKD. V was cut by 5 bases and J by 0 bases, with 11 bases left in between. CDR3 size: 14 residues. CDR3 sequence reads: CAISWGTGSYEQYF. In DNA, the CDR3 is TGTGCCATCAGTTGGGGCACGGGCTCCTACGAGCAGTACTTC.

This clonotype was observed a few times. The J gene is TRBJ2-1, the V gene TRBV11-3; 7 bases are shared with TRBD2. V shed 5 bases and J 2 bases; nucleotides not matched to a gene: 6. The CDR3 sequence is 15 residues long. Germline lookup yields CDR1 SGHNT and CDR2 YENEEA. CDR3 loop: CASSPSTSPYNEQFF. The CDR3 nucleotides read TGTGCCAGCAGCCCTTCGACTAGCCCCTACAATGAGCAGTTCTTC.

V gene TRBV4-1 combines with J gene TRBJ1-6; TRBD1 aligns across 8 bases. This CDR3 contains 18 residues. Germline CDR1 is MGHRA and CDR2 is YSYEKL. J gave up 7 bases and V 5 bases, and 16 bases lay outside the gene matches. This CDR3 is CASSSSPGRGQVNSPLHF. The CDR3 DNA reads TGCGCCAGCAGCTCTTCTCCCGGTCGGGGACAGGTGAATTCACCCCTCCACTTT.